The 27 T cell receptor beta chains below were found in one sample sequenced in a study of shared clonotypes between healthy human individuals. Assay used: immunoSEQ multiplex PCR; TCRdb lists only in-frame clones, some missing. The sample holds about 2.3 million clones, approximately 90% seen once. The sample consisted of naive CD4+ T cells from PBMCs. Sample subset: CD45RA+ positively selected. These receptor sequences come from a man aged 18-30 years in good health. Some clones in this sample may be carry-over from other donors' samples.

This clone was found once. The J gene is TRBJ2-5, the V gene TRBV6-5; a possible D gene is TRBD1 (5 bases). The length of the CDR3 is 15 residues. Trimming cost V 4 bases and J 5 bases, with 17 bases left between them. Per germline, CDR1 MNHEY and CDR2 SVGAGI. The CDR3 sequence is CASSSAFGARETQYF. The CDR3 DNA follows: TGTGCCAGCAGTTCCGCCTTTGGGGCACGGGAGACCCAGTACTTC.

The chain joins TRBV5-4 to TRBJ2-6; 9 bases match TRBD1. The CDR3 runs 18 residues. Looked up from germline, CDR1 is SGHNT and CDR2 is YYREEE (reference sequence). V was pared by 3 bases and J by 0 bases, with 7 bases of the junction left unmatched. CDR3 nucleotide sequence: TGTGCCAGCAGCTCCGGGACAGGGACTCGCTCTGGGGCCAACGTCCTGACTTTC. This sequence encodes CASSSGTGTRSGANVLTF.

This chain joins TRBV27 and TRBJ2-7; D remains ambiguous. Trimming pared 4 bases from V and 2 bases from J, leaving 15 bases between. Looked up from germline, CDR1 is MNHEY and CDR2 is SMNVEV (reference sequence). CDR3 length: 15 amino acids. The CDR3 loop is CASSSPDRYPYEQYF. The CDR3 region has the DNA TGTGCCAGCAGTTCCCCCGACCGTTACCCCTACGAGCAGTACTTC.

The chain employs TRBV28 and TRBJ1-2, with TRBD1 matching over 9 bases. Germline V gene lookup returns CDR1 MDHEN and CDR2 SYDVKM. Trimming removed 9 bases from V and 8 bases from J; junction bases left unmatched: 10. This CDR3 spans 13 amino acids. The chain's CDR3 is CASSTGGPEGYTF. The CDR3 DNA is TGTGCCAGTTCAACAGGGGGCCCCGAAGGCTACACCTTC.

The rearrangement joins TRBV29-1 to TRBJ1-1, with 11 bases fitting TRBD1. CDR1 is SQVTM and CDR2 is ANQGSEA in the germline V gene. The CDR3 has 14 residues. The V segment lost 2 bases and the J segment 5 bases; nucleotides outside the gene matches: 4. The CDR3 loop reads CSVEWGQGGTEAFF. The CDR3 bases are TGCAGCGTTGAATGGGGACAGGGGGGGACTGAAGCTTTCTTT.

The chain carries TRBV5-1 and TRBJ2-1; 7 bases map to TRBD2. Germline V CDR1 and CDR2: SGHRS, YFSETQ. The CDR3 totals 16 residues. J gave up 0 bases and V 3 bases, and 6 bases lay outside the gene matches. The CDR3 protein is CASSWTGTISYNEQFF. The CDR3 coding sequence is TGCGCCAGCAGCTGGACCGGGACTATCTCCTACAATGAGCAGTTCTTC.

On this clone itself: The identical CDR3 is also encoded by other nucleotide sequences in the sample. The V gene is TRBV20-1, the J gene TRBJ2-3, with D uncertain. This CDR3 is built from 11 residues. Trimming cost V 3 bases and J 2 bases, with 3 bases left between them. Germline V CDR1 and CDR2: DFQATT, SNEGSKA (reference sequence). DNA for the CDR3: TGCAGTGCTAGGTTCACAGATACGCAGTATTTT. This codes for CSARFTDTQYF.

The CDR3 bases are TGTGCCAGCAGCTATACCGGGGGGATCCGGGACTACACCTTC. Translating gives CASSYTGGIRDYTF. This chain links TRBV14 with TRBJ1-2, with TRBD1 as a possible D gene (5 bases). CDR1 and CDR2 (germline): SGHDN, FVKESK. This CDR3 contains 14 residues. Trimming left V 5 bases short and J 10 bases short, with 20 bases between.

V gene TRBV4-3 combines with J gene TRBJ2-3; 7 nucleotides align to TRBD2. The germline V gene encodes CDR1 LGHNA and CDR2 YSLEER. V lost 0 bases, J lost 1 base, and 7 bases stayed unmatched. This CDR3 has 17 residues. CDR3: CASSQEGASGGTDTQYF. The CDR3 nucleotides read TGCGCCAGCAGCCAAGAGGGAGCTAGCGGAGGCACAGATACGCAGTATTTT.

This chain joins TRBV9 and TRBJ2-1; weak D call: TRBD2 (6 bases). V shed 0 bases and J shed 4 bases, with 11 bases lying between them. Germline V gene sequence: CDR1 SGDLS, CDR2 YYNGEE. The CDR3 has 15 amino acids. The CDR3, as DNA: TGTGCCAGCAGCGTAGAGGGACTCCGATACAATGAGCAGTTCTTC. Its translation is CASSVEGLRYNEQFF.

This chain joins TRBV4-3 and TRBJ2-3; D gene ambiguous. V was cut by 4 bases and J by 2 bases, with 10 bases left in between. Germline V gene lookup returns CDR1 LGHNA and CDR2 YSLEER. The CDR3 spans 14 residues. CDR3 bases: TGCGCCAGCAGCCCGGACCTAAACACAGATACGCAGTATTTT. Its protein is CASSPDLNTDTQYF.

The J gene is TRBJ1-2, the V gene TRBV11-2; no definite D call. Germline lookup yields CDR1 SGHAT and CDR2 FQNNGV. The germline V and J ends were trimmed by 5 bases and 7 bases, with 8 bases remaining between them. CDR3 size: 11 residues. The CDR3: CASSLTLGYTF. CDR3 in DNA: TGTGCCAGCAGCCTAACACTTGGCTACACCTTC.

This rearrangement joins TRBV28 to TRBJ1-4; no firm D call. In germline, CDR1 is MDHEN, CDR2 SYDVKM. Trimming removed 5 bases from V and 2 bases from J, with 12 bases in between. This CDR3 is built from 15 residues. This chain's CDR3 is CASSPTVPTNEKLFF. The CDR3 DNA reads as TGTGCCAGCAGTCCAACAGTGCCGACTAATGAAAAACTGTTTTTT.

The chain joins TRBV25-1 to TRBJ2-1; 10 nucleotides align to TRBD2. Trimming removed 4 bases from V and 10 bases from J; junction bases left unmatched: 7. Germline V gives CDR1 MGHDK, CDR2 SYGVNS. This CDR3 comprises 14 residues. CDR3 sequence reads: CASSGTSGHSEQFF. CDR3 nucleotide sequence: TGTGCCAGCAGTGGGACTAGCGGCCATTCGGAGCAGTTCTTC.

V gene TRBV6-5 combines with J gene TRBJ2-5; 10 bases line up with TRBD2. Germline loops: CDR1 MNHEY, CDR2 SVGAGI. The CDR3 is 15 residues long. Germline trimming cut 6 bases from V and 5 bases from J; bases unmatched to any gene: 9. CDR3 DNA sequence: TGTGCCAGCAGGTGGAGCGGGAGGGCCGGGGAGACCCAGTACTTC. It is translated as CASRWSGRAGETQYF.

The V call is TRBV5-4, the J call TRBJ2-1; 7 bases agree with TRBD2. The CDR3 loop spans 13 amino acids. The trim removed 4 bases at V and 9 bases at J, leaving 7 bases unmatched. Germline V gene lookup returns CDR1 SGHNT and CDR2 YYREEE (reference sequence). This CDR3 reads CASSTTSLSEQFF. DNA of the CDR3: TGTGCCAGCAGCACGACTAGCTTAAGTGAGCAGTTCTTC. The entire variable domain, with the rest obtained from reference TRBV5-4 and TRBJ2-1, is as follows: ETGVTQSPTHLIKTRGQQVTLRCSSQSGHNTVSWYQQALGQGPQFIFQYYREEENGRGNFPPRFSGLQFPNYSSELNVNALELDDSALYLCASSTTSLSEQFFGPGTRLTVL.

The chain is built from TRBV13 and TRBJ2-1; D might be TRBD1 or TRBD2, each matching 5 bases. Trimming removed 6 bases at V and 13 bases at J, with 13 bases between. CDR1 is PRHDT and CDR2 is FYEKMQ in the germline V gene (reference sequence). CDR3 length: 11 amino acids. The CDR3 coding sequence is TGTGCCAGCAGAGAAACGGGACCCCAGTTCTTC. It specifies CASRETGPQFF.

The CDR3 sequence: CASSWTRGVGLNTGELFF. The CDR3 region has the DNA TGTGCCAGCAGCTGGACTAGGGGTGTGGGCTTGAACACCGGGGAGCTGTTTTTT. The chain has TRBV28 and TRBJ2-2; 7 nucleotides match TRBD2. CDR1 MDHEN and CDR2 SYDVKM come from the germline V gene. The trim removed 6 bases at V and 1 base at J, leaving 14 bases unmatched. This CDR3 spans 18 amino acids.

V usage is TRBV28 and J usage is TRBJ2-3; D may correspond to TRBD1 or TRBD2 (6 bases each). The CDR3 length is 16 residues. The V end lost 6 bases, the J end lost 7 bases, and 23 bases lay between the germline ends. Germline V CDR1 and CDR2: MDHEN, SYDVKM. The CDR3 sequence is CASSPSVKRGGNTQYF. The DNA for the CDR3 is TGTGCCAGCAGCCCTAGCGTTAAGAGAGGGGGAAATACGCAGTATTTT. The full variable domain, rest sourced from reference TRBV28 and TRBJ2-3, is DVKVTQSSRYLVKRTGEKVFLECVQDMDHENMFWYRQDPGLGLRLIYFSYDVKMKEKGDIPEGYSVSREKKERFSLILESASTNQTSMYLCASSPSVKRGGNTQYFGPGTRLTVL.

This clone was observed a few times. The rearrangement uses TRBV14 and TRBJ1-2, with TRBD1 matching 9 bases. V shed 2 bases and J 6 bases; nucleotides not matched to a gene: 7. Per germline, CDR1 SGHDN and CDR2 FVKESK. The CDR3 loop spans 15 amino acids. The CDR3 region has the DNA TGTGCCAGCAGCCAACCGGGACAGGGAGCGAATGGCTACACCTTC. This gives the protein CASSQPGQGANGYTF.

V gene TRBV5-1 combines with J gene TRBJ1-4, with D unclear. This CDR3 contains 13 residues. CDR1 and CDR2 (germline): SGHRS, YFSETQ. V was pared by 9 bases and J by 4 bases, with 13 bases between. CDR3 sequence: CATRDGSNEKLFF. CDR3 bases: TGCGCCACCCGAGACGGAAGTAATGAAAAACTGTTTTTT.

The chain joins TRBV5-4 to TRBJ2-7; the D call may be TRBD1 or TRBD2 (6 bases each). CDR1 is SGHNT, CDR2 YYREEE, per germline (reference sequence). Trimming left V 4 bases short and J 7 bases short, with 21 bases between. The CDR3 loop spans 15 amino acids. The CDR3 DNA sequence: TGTGCCAGCAGCCTCCTAGGAGGGGGTACAGGGGAGCAGTACTTC. Protein product: CASSLLGGGTGEQYF.

This chain links TRBV7-2 with TRBJ1-2; tentative D call: TRBD1 (6 bases). Deletions cut 7 bases from V and 1 base from J, with 16 bases between. The CDR3 extends over 15 amino acids. Germline V CDR1 and CDR2: SGHTA, FQGNSA. CDR3 nucleotide sequence: TGTGCCAGCAACAACAGGGCGCTTTTTAACTATGGCTACACCTTC. Its protein product is CASNNRALFNYGYTF. Full variable domain (missing parts from reference TRBV7-2 and TRBJ1-2): GAGVSQSPSNKVTEKGKDVELRCDPISGHTALYWYRQSLGQGLEFLIYFQGNSAPDKSGLPSDRFSAERTGGSVSTLTIQRTQQEDSAVYLCASNNRALFNYGYTFGSGTRLTVV.

The chain recombines TRBV10-3 with TRBJ1-1; 8 nucleotides match TRBD1. The CDR3 contains 12 residues. The ends lost 4 bases at V and 7 bases at J; junction bases unmatched: 2. CDR1 is ENHRY and CDR2 is SYGVKD in the germline V gene. CDR3 residues: CAISGTGHEAFF. CDR3 DNA sequence: TGTGCCATCAGTGGGACAGGGCATGAAGCTTTCTTT.

The table lists this clone with a few counts. The V and J genes are TRBV14 and TRBJ1-2, with TRBD1 matching 8 bases. The CDR3 consists of 16 residues. The V gene end was trimmed by 0 bases and the J gene end by 9 bases; junction bases not matched to a gene: 12. The germline V gene encodes CDR1 SGHDN and CDR2 FVKESK. CDR3 bases: TGTGCCAGCAGCCAAGAAGCCACGGGACAGGCCGTTCGCTACACCTTC. It encodes CASSQEATGQAVRYTF.

On this clone: A junction end diverges from the germline sequence, so it may reflect a read error. This sample also contains other DNA sequences that code for the same CDR3. V usage is TRBV5-4 and J usage is TRBJ2-7; D gene uncertain. The CDR3 loop spans 12 amino acids. Germline CDR1 SGHNT, CDR2 YYREEE (reference sequence). The CDR3: CASSLDGYEQYF. In DNA, the CDR3 is TGTGCCAGCAGTTTGGACGGCTACGAGCAGTACTTC. The whole variable domain, filled in from reference TRBV5-4 and TRBJ2-7, reads ETGVTQSPTHLIKTRGQQVTLRCSSQSGHNTVSWYQQALGQGPQFIFQYYREEENGRGNFPPRFSGLQFPNYSSELNVNALELDDSALYLCASSLDGYEQYFGPGTRLTVT.

V and J are TRBV30 and TRBJ2-5; tentative D call: TRBD2 (5 bases). The DNA end lines up better with TRBJ2-7; the J call may be wrong. The CDR3 loop spans 14 amino acids. CDR1 and CDR2 (germline): GTSNPN, SVGIG (reference sequence). This chain's CDR3 is CAWSVTRGFYEQYF. The CDR3 DNA is TGTGCCTGGAGTGTCACTAGAGGGTTCTACGAGCAGTACTTC.